One and the same sample provided the 4 T cell receptor beta chains below, sequenced in a study of blood T cell repertoires in COVID-19. Method: immunoSEQ multiplex PCR; TCRdb's copy keeps in-frame clones and lacks some. The repertoire holds some 230,000 clones, with 83% as singletons. The sequenced sample consisted of peripheral blood. The receptors shown here come from a woman between 50 and 59 years old with acute or convalescent COVID-19.

This clone is a singleton in its sample. The rearrangement uses TRBV28 and TRBJ1-4; TRBD1 agrees at 8 bases. The CDR3 totals 15 residues. V trimming: 5 bases; J trimming: 8 bases; junction bases outside the gene matches: 10. CDR1 is MDHEN and CDR2 is SYDVKM in the germline V gene. The CDR3: CASSGGAGTGEKLFF. For the CDR3, the DNA is TGTGCCAGCAGTGGGGGGGCAGGGACAGGAGAAAAACTGTTTTTT.

The rearrangement links TRBV6-5 to TRBJ1-5; D is unresolved. There are 12 residues in the CDR3. Trimming took off 6 bases at V and 7 bases at J, with 10 bases between the two ends. The germline gives CDR1 MNHEY, CDR2 SVGAGI. CDR3 loop: CASRTGGQPQHF. The CDR3 DNA reads as TGTGCCAGCAGGACGGGAGGGCAGCCCCAGCATTTT.

The V and J genes are TRBV18 and TRBJ2-7, with a tentative D call TRBD2 (7 bases). V lost 2 bases, J lost 5 bases, and 16 bases lay in between. The CDR3 runs 15 residues. The germline CDR1 and CDR2 sequences are KGHSH and LQKENI. The CDR3 reads CASSPSRGGPHEQYF. The CDR3 DNA is TGTGCCAGCTCACCATCCAGGGGAGGGCCCCACGAGCAGTACTTC.

In this sample, this clone turned up once. The chain uses TRBV2 and TRBJ1-4, with 8 bases matching TRBD1. Germline V gene lookup returns CDR1 SNHLY and CDR2 FYNNEI. This CDR3 spans 16 amino acids. J lost 7 bases, V lost 7 bases, and 14 bases had no gene match. The CDR3 is CASNPGTGGGGEKLFF. CDR3 bases: TGTGCCAGCAATCCCGGGACAGGTGGCGGGGGTGAAAAACTGTTTTTT.